This is a list of T cell receptor beta chains from one sample in a study of blood T cell repertoires in COVID-19. The repertoire was sequenced with immunoSEQ multiplex PCR; TCRdb's copy has only in-frame clones and lacks some. The table has about 130,000 clones, approximately 82% seen once. Sequencing was done on a sample of peripheral blood. The receptor set was obtained from a man between 60 and 75 years old who had recovered from COVID-19. Both conserved end residues are part of each CDR3. A D gene is named only where the DNA matches it firmly. Some rows have no size entry. The others give once, few or many, or a class for an expanded clone.

V gene: TRBV7-2
CDR3 length: 17
clone size: -
J gene: TRBJ2-7
D gene: TRBD2
CDR3 protein: CASSLEGTSGFSYEQYF
CDR3 DNA: TGTGCCAGCAGCTTAGAGGGGACTAGCGGGTTTTCCTACGAGCAGTACTTC

V gene: TRBV7-9
CDR3 length: 14
clone size: -
J gene: TRBJ1-4
D gene: TRBD1
CDR3 protein: CASVRGQSNEKLFF
CDR3 DNA: TGTGCCAGCGTCAGGGGACAGTCTAATGAAAAACTGTTTTTT

V gene: TRBV28
CDR3 length: 15
clone size: once
J gene: TRBJ2-7
D gene: TRBD1
CDR3 protein: CASSPPGRGWDEQYF
CDR3 DNA: TGTGCCAGCAGCCCTCCGGGCAGGGGGTGGGACGAGCAGTACTTC

V gene: TRBV6-5
CDR3 length: 11
clone size: few
J gene: TRBJ1-4
D gene: -
CDR3 protein: CASSPDEKLFF
CDR3 DNA: TGTGCCAGCAGTCCGGATGAAAAACTGTTTTTT

V gene: TRBV19
CDR3 length: 16
clone size: -
J gene: TRBJ2-7
D gene: TRBD2
CDR3 protein: CASSIGASGFSYEQYF
CDR3 DNA: TGTGCCAGTAGTATTGGCGCTAGCGGTTTTTCCTACGAGCAGTACTTC

V gene: TRBV4-3
CDR3 length: 14
clone size: -
J gene: TRBJ2-7
D gene: -
CDR3 protein: CASSPQFIRYEQYF
CDR3 DNA: TGCGCCAGCAGCCCCCAGTTCATTCGCTACGAGCAGTACTTC

V gene: TRBV7-2
CDR3 length: 15
clone size: -
J gene: TRBJ2-1
D gene: TRBD2
CDR3 protein: CASSWPSGGYNEQFF
CDR3 DNA: TGTGCCAGCAGCTGGCCCAGCGGGGGCTACAATGAGCAGTTCTTC

V gene: TRBV3-1/TRBV3-2
CDR3 length: 19
clone size: -
J gene: TRBJ1-6
D gene: TRBD1
CDR3 protein: CASSQGDRATGSYNSPLHF
CDR3 DNA: TGTGCCAGCAGCCAAGGTGACAGGGCGACCGGGTCGTATAATTCACCCCTCCACTTT

V gene: TRBV7-9
CDR3 length: 12
clone size: -
J gene: TRBJ2-3
D gene: -
CDR3 protein: CASSPPVDTQYF
CDR3 DNA: TGTGCCAGCAGCCCCCCCGTTGATACGCAGTATTTT

V gene: TRBV2
CDR3 length: 14
clone size: once
J gene: TRBJ1-2
D gene: -
CDR3 protein: CASSELGANYGYTF
CDR3 DNA: TGTGCCAGCAGTGAACTTGGAGCTAACTATGGCTACACCTTC

V gene: TRBV18
CDR3 length: 14
clone size: once
J gene: TRBJ2-1
D gene: -
CDR3 protein: CASSKLEKYNEQFF
CDR3 DNA: TGTGCCAGCTCAAAACTAGAGAAGTACAATGAGCAGTTCTTC

V gene: TRBV6-2/TRBV6-3
CDR3 length: 15
clone size: -
J gene: TRBJ1-2
D gene: TRBD1
CDR3 protein: CASSYPRRDSSGYTF
CDR3 DNA: TGTGCCAGCAGTTACCCCCGAAGGGACAGTTCCGGCTACACCTTC

V gene: TRBV30
CDR3 length: 12
clone size: -
J gene: TRBJ1-2
D gene: TRBD1
CDR3 protein: CAFGTGTWSYTF
CDR3 DNA: TGTGCCTTCGGGACAGGGACGTGGAGCTACACCTTC

V gene: TRBV6-5
CDR3 length: 15
clone size: -
J gene: TRBJ1-2
D gene: -
CDR3 protein: CASSYRAGRSYGYTF
CDR3 DNA: TGTGCCAGCAGTTACAGAGCCGGCAGGTCCTATGGCTACACCTTC

V gene: TRBV2
CDR3 length: 12
clone size: once
J gene: TRBJ2-7
D gene: -
CDR3 protein: CASSEVSYEQYF
CDR3 DNA: TGTGCCAGCAGTGAAGTGAGCTACGAGCAGTACTTC

V gene: TRBV27
CDR3 length: 13
clone size: -
J gene: TRBJ1-2
D gene: TRBD1
CDR3 protein: CASSFDRGSGYTF
CDR3 DNA: TGTGCCAGCAGTTTCGACAGGGGCTCGGGCTACACCTTC

V gene: TRBV24-1
CDR3 length: 17
clone size: -
J gene: TRBJ2-1
D gene: TRBD2
CDR3 protein: CATSDRITSGTLNEQFF
CDR3 DNA: TGTGCCACCAGTGATCGGATAACTAGCGGGACACTCAATGAGCAGTTCTTC

V gene: TRBV7-2
CDR3 length: 14
clone size: once
J gene: TRBJ2-3
D gene: -
CDR3 protein: CASSLERGTDTQYF
CDR3 DNA: TGTGCCAGCAGCCTTGAGAGGGGGACAGATACGCAGTATTTT

V gene: TRBV28
CDR3 length: 13
clone size: few
J gene: TRBJ1-2
D gene: TRBD1
CDR3 protein: CASTATGYYGYTF
CDR3 DNA: TGTGCCAGCACCGCGACAGGGTACTATGGCTACACCTTC

V gene: TRBV29-1
CDR3 length: 12
clone size: -
J gene: TRBJ1-4
D gene: -
CDR3 protein: CSVGQSNEKLFF
CDR3 DNA: TGCAGCGTTGGGCAGTCTAATGAAAAACTGTTTTTT

V gene: TRBV28
CDR3 length: 14
clone size: -
J gene: TRBJ2-2
D gene: TRBD1
CDR3 protein: CASSLGQDTGELFF
CDR3 DNA: TGTGCCAGCAGCCTTGGACAGGATACCGGGGAGCTGTTTTTT

V gene: TRBV27
CDR3 length: 14
clone size: -
J gene: TRBJ2-1
D gene: TRBD2
CDR3 protein: CASRDLGLVSEQFF
CDR3 DNA: TGTGCCAGCAGGGATCTGGGACTAGTCAGCGAGCAGTTCTTC

V gene: TRBV6-5
CDR3 length: 13
clone size: -
J gene: TRBJ1-1
D gene: -
CDR3 protein: CASRREGNTEAFF
CDR3 DNA: TGTGCCAGCAGGCGGGAAGGGAACACTGAAGCTTTCTTT

V gene: TRBV5-5
CDR3 length: 18
clone size: -
J gene: TRBJ2-3
D gene: TRBD2
CDR3 protein: CASSLRGIGLAGGDTQYF
CDR3 DNA: TGTGCCAGCAGCCTCCGGGGAATTGGGCTAGCGGGAGGAGATACGCAGTATTTT

V gene: TRBV6-4
CDR3 length: 13
clone size: -
J gene: TRBJ2-1
D gene: TRBD1
CDR3 protein: CASSADRGYEQFF
CDR3 DNA: TGTGCCAGCAGTGCCGACAGGGGGTATGAGCAGTTCTTC

V gene: TRBV28
CDR3 length: 13
clone size: -
J gene: TRBJ1-1
D gene: -
CDR3 protein: CASSLQGNTEAFF
CDR3 DNA: TGTGCCAGCAGTCTACAGGGAAATACTGAAGCTTTCTTT

V gene: TRBV28
CDR3 length: 15
clone size: -
J gene: TRBJ1-6
D gene: -
CDR3 protein: CASSKREGLYSPLHF
CDR3 DNA: TGTGCCAGCAGCAAAAGGGAGGGTTTGTATTCACCCCTCCACTTT

V gene: TRBV2
CDR3 length: 15
clone size: -
J gene: TRBJ2-7
D gene: -
CDR3 protein: CASTGRRGGSYEQYF
CDR3 DNA: TGTGCCAGCACAGGGAGGCGGGGTGGCTCCTACGAGCAGTACTTC

V gene: TRBV7-2
CDR3 length: 13
clone size: -
J gene: TRBJ1-3
D gene: -
CDR3 protein: CASSTGQKNTIYF
CDR3 DNA: TGTGCCAGCAGCACCGGACAGAAAAACACCATATATTTT

V gene: TRBV2
CDR3 length: 14
clone size: few
J gene: TRBJ1-6
D gene: TRBD1
CDR3 protein: CASSLRTGPRALHF
CDR3 DNA: TGTGCCAGCAGTCTCCGGACAGGCCCTCGGGCCCTCCACTTT

V gene: TRBV5-1
CDR3 length: 14
clone size: -
J gene: TRBJ2-3
D gene: -
CDR3 protein: CASSLVVRADTQYF
CDR3 DNA: TGCGCCAGCAGCTTGGTGGTGCGTGCAGATACGCAGTATTTT

V gene: TRBV14
CDR3 length: 12
clone size: few
J gene: TRBJ2-1
D gene: -
CDR3 protein: CASSRSTAKQFF
CDR3 DNA: TGTGCCAGCAGCCGGTCGACAGCCAAGCAGTTCTTC

V gene: TRBV28
CDR3 length: 13
clone size: -
J gene: TRBJ1-2
D gene: -
CDR3 protein: CASSSGEIYGYTF
CDR3 DNA: TGTGCCAGCAGTTCCGGGGAGATCTATGGCTACACCTTC

V gene: TRBV5-6
CDR3 length: 14
clone size: once
J gene: TRBJ1-3
D gene: TRBD1
CDR3 protein: CASSGQGAGNTIYF
CDR3 DNA: TGTGCCAGCAGCGGTCAGGGGGCTGGAAACACCATATATTTT

V gene: TRBV29-1
CDR3 length: 15
clone size: -
J gene: TRBJ2-5
D gene: TRBD2
CDR3 protein: CSVVPLAGVQETQYF
CDR3 DNA: TGCAGCGTTGTCCCCCTAGCGGGAGTACAGGAGACCCAGTACTTC

V gene: TRBV9
CDR3 length: 16
clone size: once
J gene: TRBJ2-2
D gene: -
CDR3 protein: CASSVGLAYGTGELFF
CDR3 DNA: TGTGCCAGCAGCGTAGGGCTAGCGTATGGCACCGGGGAGCTGTTTTTT

V gene: TRBV9
CDR3 length: 15
clone size: -
J gene: TRBJ2-5
D gene: -
CDR3 protein: CASSALSAGAQTQYF
CDR3 DNA: TGTGCCAGCAGCGCCCTCTCCGCGGGGGCGCAGACCCAGTACTTC

V gene: TRBV4-1
CDR3 length: 13
clone size: -
J gene: TRBJ2-3
D gene: TRBD2
CDR3 protein: CASSQVARENQYF
CDR3 DNA: TGCGCCAGCAGCCAAGTGGCGCGGGAGAACCAGTATTTT

V gene: TRBV7-7
CDR3 length: 14
clone size: -
J gene: TRBJ2-2
D gene: -
CDR3 protein: CASSAWGQDGELFF
CDR3 DNA: TGTGCTAGCAGCGCTTGGGGGCAGGACGGGGAGCTGTTTTTT

V gene: TRBV7-2
CDR3 length: 17
clone size: -
J gene: TRBJ2-3
D gene: TRBD2
CDR3 protein: CASSLERAGGGADTQYF
CDR3 DNA: TGTGCCAGCAGCTTAGAACGAGCTGGCGGGGGGGCAGATACGCAGTATTTT

V gene: TRBV6-2/TRBV6-3
CDR3 length: 12
clone size: -
J gene: TRBJ2-5
D gene: -
CDR3 protein: CASSFHQETQYF
CDR3 DNA: TGTGCCAGCAGCTTTCATCAAGAGACCCAGTACTTC

V gene: TRBV4-1
CDR3 length: 15
clone size: once
J gene: TRBJ2-3
D gene: -
CDR3 protein: CASSQEGRPGDTQYF
CDR3 DNA: TGCGCCAGCAGCCAAGAAGGTCGCCCGGGAGATACGCAGTATTTT

V gene: TRBV7-2
CDR3 length: 17
clone size: -
J gene: TRBJ2-3
D gene: TRBD2
CDR3 protein: CASSPAWTSGSTDTQYF
CDR3 DNA: TGTGCCAGCAGCCCCGCCTGGACTAGCGGAAGCACAGATACGCAGTATTTT

V gene: TRBV9
CDR3 length: 17
clone size: -
J gene: TRBJ2-3
D gene: TRBD1
CDR3 protein: CASSPGQGGLSTDTQYF
CDR3 DNA: TGTGCCAGCAGCCCAGGACAGGGAGGTCTAAGCACAGATACGCAGTATTTT

V gene: TRBV4-2
CDR3 length: 16
clone size: -
J gene: TRBJ2-6
D gene: TRBD1
CDR3 protein: CASSQEQGSGANVLTF
CDR3 DNA: TGTGCCAGCAGCCAAGAACAGGGGTCTGGGGCCAACGTCCTGACTTTC

V gene: TRBV4-3
CDR3 length: 17
clone size: -
J gene: TRBJ2-1
D gene: TRBD2
CDR3 protein: CASSQEVGLAGGYEQFF
CDR3 DNA: TGCGCCAGCAGCCAAGAGGTAGGACTAGCGGGAGGATATGAGCAGTTCTTC

V gene: TRBV28
CDR3 length: 12
clone size: once
J gene: TRBJ1-1
D gene: -
CDR3 protein: CASSSGDTEAFF
CDR3 DNA: TGTGCCAGCAGTTCGGGAGACACTGAAGCTTTCTTT

V gene: TRBV27
CDR3 length: 12
clone size: -
J gene: TRBJ1-2
D gene: -
CDR3 protein: CASSLRGYGYTF
CDR3 DNA: TGTGCCAGCAGTTTAAGGGGGTATGGCTACACCTTC